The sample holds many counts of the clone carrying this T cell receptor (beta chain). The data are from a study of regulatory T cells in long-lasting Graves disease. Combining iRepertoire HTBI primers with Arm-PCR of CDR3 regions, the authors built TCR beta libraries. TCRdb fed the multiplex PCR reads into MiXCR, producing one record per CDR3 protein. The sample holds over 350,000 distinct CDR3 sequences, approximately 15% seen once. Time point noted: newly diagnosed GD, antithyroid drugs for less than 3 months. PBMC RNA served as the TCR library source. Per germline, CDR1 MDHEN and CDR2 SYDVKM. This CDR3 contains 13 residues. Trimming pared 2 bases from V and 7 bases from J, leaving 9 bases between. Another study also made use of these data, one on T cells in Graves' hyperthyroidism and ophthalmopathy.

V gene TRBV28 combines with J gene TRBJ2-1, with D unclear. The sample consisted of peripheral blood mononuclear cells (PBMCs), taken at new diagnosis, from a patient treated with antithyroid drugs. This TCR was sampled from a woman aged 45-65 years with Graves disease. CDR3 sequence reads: CASSLGRGNEQFF. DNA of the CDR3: TGTGCCAGCAGTTTAGGTAGAGGTAATGAGCAGTTCTTC.